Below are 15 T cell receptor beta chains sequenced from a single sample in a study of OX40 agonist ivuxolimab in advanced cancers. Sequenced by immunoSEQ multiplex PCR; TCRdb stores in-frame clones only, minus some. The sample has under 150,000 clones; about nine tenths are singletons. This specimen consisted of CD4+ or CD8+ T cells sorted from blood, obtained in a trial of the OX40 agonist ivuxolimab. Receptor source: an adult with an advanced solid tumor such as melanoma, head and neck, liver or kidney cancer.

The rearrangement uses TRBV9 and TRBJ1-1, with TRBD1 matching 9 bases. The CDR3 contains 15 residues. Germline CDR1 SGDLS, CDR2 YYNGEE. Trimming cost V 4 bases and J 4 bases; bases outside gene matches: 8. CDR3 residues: CASSSGQGRVTEAFF. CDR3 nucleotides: TGTGCCAGCAGCTCGGGACAGGGTCGGGTCACTGAAGCTTTCTTT.

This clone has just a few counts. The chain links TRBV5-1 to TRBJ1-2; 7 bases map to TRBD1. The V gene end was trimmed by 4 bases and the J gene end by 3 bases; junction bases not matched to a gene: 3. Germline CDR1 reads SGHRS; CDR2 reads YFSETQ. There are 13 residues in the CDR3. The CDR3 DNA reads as TGCGCCAGCAGCACCGGACAGGACTATGGCTACACCTTC. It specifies CASSTGQDYGYTF.

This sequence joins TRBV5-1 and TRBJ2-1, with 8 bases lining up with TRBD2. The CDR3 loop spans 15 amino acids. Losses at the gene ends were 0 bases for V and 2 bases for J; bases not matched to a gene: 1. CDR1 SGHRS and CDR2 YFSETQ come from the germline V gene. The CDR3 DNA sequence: TGCGCCAGCAGCTTGGCACTAGCGGCCTACAATGAGCAGTTCTTC. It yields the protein CASSLALAAYNEQFF.

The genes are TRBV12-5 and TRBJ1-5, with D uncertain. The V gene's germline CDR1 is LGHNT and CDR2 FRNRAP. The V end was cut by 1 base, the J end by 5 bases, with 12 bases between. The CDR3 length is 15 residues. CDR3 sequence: CASGLGRGSDQPQHF. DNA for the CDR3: TGTGCTAGTGGTTTGGGGAGAGGGAGCGATCAGCCCCAGCATTTT.

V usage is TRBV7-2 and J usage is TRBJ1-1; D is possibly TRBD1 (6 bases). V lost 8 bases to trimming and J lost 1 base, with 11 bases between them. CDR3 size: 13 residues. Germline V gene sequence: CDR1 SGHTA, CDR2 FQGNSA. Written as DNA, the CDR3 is TGTGCCAGCGGACCGGGACAGAACACTGAAGCTTTCTTT. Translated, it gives CASGPGQNTEAFF.

The CDR3 DNA is TGTGCCAGCAGCGTAGCAGCGGGGTTCGGGGGCCAAGAGACCCAGTACTTC. Translation gives CASSVAAGFGGQETQYF. The V and J genes are TRBV9 and TRBJ2-5; 7 bases align to TRBD2. The CDR3 is 17 residues long. After removal of 0 bases from V and 1 base from J, the junction contained 9 bases not matched to a gene. Germline V CDR1 and CDR2: SGDLS, YYNGEE.

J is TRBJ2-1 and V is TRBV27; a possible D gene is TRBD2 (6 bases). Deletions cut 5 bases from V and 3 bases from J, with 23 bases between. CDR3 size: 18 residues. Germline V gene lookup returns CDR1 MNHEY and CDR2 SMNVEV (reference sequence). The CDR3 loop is CASSPPRGSGLNYNEQFF. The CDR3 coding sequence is TGTGCCAGCAGTCCCCCCCGCGGTAGCGGATTAAACTACAATGAGCAGTTCTTC.

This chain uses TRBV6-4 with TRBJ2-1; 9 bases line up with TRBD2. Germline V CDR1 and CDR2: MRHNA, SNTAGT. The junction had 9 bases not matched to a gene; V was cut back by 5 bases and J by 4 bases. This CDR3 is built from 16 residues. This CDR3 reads CASSPGGLADYNEQFF. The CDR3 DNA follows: TGTGCCAGCAGTCCCGGGGGACTAGCAGATTACAATGAGCAGTTCTTC.

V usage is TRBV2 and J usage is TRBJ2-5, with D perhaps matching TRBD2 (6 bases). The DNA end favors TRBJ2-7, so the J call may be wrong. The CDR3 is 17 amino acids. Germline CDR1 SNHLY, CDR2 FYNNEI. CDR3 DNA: TGTGCCAGCAGTGATGAGACGGTCCGACTAGTTGACTACGAGCAGTACTTC. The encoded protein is CASSDETVRLVDYEQYF.

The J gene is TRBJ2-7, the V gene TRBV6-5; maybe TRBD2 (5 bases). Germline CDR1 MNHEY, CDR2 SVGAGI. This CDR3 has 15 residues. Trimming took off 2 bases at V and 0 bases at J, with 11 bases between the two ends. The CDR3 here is CASSYRAGSSYEQYF. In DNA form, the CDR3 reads TGTGCCAGCAGTTACCGGGCGGGCAGCTCCTACGAGCAGTACTTC.

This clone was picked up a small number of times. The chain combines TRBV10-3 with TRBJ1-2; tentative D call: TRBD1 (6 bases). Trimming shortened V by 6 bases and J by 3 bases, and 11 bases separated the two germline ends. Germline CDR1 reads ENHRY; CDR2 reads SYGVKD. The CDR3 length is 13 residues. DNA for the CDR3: TGTGCCATCAGGGGGACACCAGACTATGGCTACACCTTC. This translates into CAIRGTPDYGYTF.

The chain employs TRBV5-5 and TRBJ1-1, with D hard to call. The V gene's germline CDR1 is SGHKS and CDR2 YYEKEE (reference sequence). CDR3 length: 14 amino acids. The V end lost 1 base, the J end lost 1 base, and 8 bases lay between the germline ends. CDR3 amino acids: CASSLRSGNTEAFF. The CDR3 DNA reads TGTGCCAGCAGCTTGAGGTCGGGGAACACTGAAGCTTTCTTT. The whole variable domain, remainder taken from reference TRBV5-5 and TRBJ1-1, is DAGVTQSPTHLIKTRGQQVTLRCSPISGHKSVSWYQQVLGQGPQFIFQYYEKEERGRGNFPDRFSARQFPNYSSELNVNALLLGDSALYLCASSLRSGNTEAFFGQGTRLTVV.

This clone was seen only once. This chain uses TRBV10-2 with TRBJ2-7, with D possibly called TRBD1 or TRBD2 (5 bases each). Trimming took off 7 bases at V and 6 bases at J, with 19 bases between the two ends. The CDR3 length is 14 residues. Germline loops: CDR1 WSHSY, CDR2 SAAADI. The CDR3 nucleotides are TGCGCCAGCACACTTCGGGACCAAACATCCGAGCAGTACTTC. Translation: CASTLRDQTSEQYF.

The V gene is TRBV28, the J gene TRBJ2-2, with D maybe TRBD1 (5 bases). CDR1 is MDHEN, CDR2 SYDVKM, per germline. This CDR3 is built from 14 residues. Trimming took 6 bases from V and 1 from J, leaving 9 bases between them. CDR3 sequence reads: CASRDDRNTGELFF. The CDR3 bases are TGTGCCAGCAGGGATGACAGGAACACCGGGGAGCTGTTTTTT.

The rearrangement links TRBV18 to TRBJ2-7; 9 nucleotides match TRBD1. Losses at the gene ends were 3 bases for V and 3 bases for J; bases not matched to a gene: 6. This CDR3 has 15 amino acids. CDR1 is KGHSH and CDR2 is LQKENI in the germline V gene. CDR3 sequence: CASSPRTGEFYEQYF. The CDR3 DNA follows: TGTGCCAGCTCACCGAGGACAGGGGAGTTCTACGAGCAGTACTTC.